Described below is a single TCR beta chain sequence and its context. As yet, its antigen is unknown. This specimen belongs to a study of T cells expressing NK-cell markers. As for the study in general: In sorted CD3+CD56+NKG2C+, CD3+CD56+NKG2C- and CD3+CD56-NKG2C+ T cells, TCR beta repertoires were obtained. In the group of eight sequenced donors, seven were HCMV-seropositive and one was seronegative.

Overall study results and limits: In roughly six donors, dominant NKG2C+ clonotypes were roughly 1.0-7.0% of CD8+ T cells.

Each CDR3 protein gets one entry in TCRdb, which reprocessed the 5' RACE reads and gives no DNA. The table counts roughly 380,000 distinct CDR3 sequences; roughly 5.2% lies in the top ten. The CDR3 sequence is 16 residues long. From germline, CDR1 is MNHNS and CDR2 SASEGT. The V gene is TRBV6-1, the J gene TRBJ1-6; no DNA is available, so the TRBD1 call from TCRdb remains unchecked. The specimen sequenced was blood T cells: a sorted CD56 or NKG2C T cell subset, CD4+ or CD8+ T cells, or bulk PBMC T cells (not recorded which). This receptor was identified in a man aged 18-75 years in good health. This CDR3 is CASSPLETGGRSPLHF.